The T cell receptor (beta chain) under discussion was sequenced for a study of post-analysis software for immune sequencing data. Study-wide background: Several disease courses (relapsing-remitting, secondary progressive and progressive-relapsing) of multiple sclerosis were included.

This clonotype was seen more than once but under ten times. Since a much larger clone is just one base distant, this may be a read error. The TCR beta cDNA libraries contained unique molecular identifiers. TCRdb re-called the PCR reads with MiXCR, one entry per CDR3 protein. The sample has approximately 160,000 distinct CDR3 sequences, 30% seen once. This TCR came from a girl aged 10 to 17 with multiple sclerosis. Sequenced input: blood.

As DNA, the CDR3 is TGTGCCAGCAGTTCCAGGGGACTAGCGGGAGATGCGCAGTATTTT. Its protein product is CASSSRGLAGDAQYF. This rearrangement joins TRBV12-3 or TRBV12-4 to TRBJ2-3; TRBD2 matches at 14 bases. The CDR3 consists of 15 residues.